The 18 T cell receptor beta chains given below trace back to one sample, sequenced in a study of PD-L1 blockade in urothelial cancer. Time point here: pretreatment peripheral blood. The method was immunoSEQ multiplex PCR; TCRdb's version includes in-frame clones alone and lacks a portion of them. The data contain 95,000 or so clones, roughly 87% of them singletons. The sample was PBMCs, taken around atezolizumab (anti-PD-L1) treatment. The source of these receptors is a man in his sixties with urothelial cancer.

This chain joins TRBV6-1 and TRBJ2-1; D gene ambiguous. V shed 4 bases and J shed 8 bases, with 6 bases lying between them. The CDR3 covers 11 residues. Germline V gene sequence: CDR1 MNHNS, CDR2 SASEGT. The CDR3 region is CASSAFYEQFF. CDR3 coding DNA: TGTGCCAGCAGTGCCTTTTATGAGCAGTTCTTC.

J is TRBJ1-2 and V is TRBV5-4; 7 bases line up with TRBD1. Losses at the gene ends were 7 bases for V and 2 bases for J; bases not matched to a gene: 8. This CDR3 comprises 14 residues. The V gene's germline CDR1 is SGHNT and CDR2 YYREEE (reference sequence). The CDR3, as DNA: TGTGCCAGCTCCGAATCACAGGGGAACTATGGCTACACCTTC. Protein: CASSESQGNYGYTF.

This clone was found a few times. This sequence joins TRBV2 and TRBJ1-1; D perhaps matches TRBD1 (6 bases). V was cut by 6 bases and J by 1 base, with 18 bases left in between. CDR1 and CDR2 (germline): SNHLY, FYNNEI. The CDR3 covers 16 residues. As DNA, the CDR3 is TGTGCCAGCAGAAATAGCGAGACAGGTGGGAACACTGAAGCTTTCTTT. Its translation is CASRNSETGGNTEAFF. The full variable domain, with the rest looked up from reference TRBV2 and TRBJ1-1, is EPEVTQTPSHQVTQMGQEVILRCVPISNHLYFYWYRQILGQKVEFLVSFYNNEISEKSEIFDDQFSVERPDGSNFTLKIRSTKLEDSAMYFCASRNSETGGNTEAFFGQGTRLTVV.

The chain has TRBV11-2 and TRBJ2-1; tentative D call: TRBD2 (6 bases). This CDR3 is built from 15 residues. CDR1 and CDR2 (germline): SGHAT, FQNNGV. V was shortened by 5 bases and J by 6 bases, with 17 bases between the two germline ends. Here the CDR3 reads CASSRGTQSGNEQFF. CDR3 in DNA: TGTGCCAGCAGCCGCGGGACCCAAAGCGGCAATGAGCAGTTCTTC. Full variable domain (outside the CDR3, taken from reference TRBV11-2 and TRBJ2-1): EAGVAQSPRYKIIEKRQSVAFWCNPISGHATLYWYQQILGQGPKLLIQFQNNGVVDDSQLPKDRFSAERLKGVDSTLKIQPAKLEDSAVYLCASSRGTQSGNEQFFGPGTRLTVL.

The chain's CDR3 is CASRTGTGASPLHF. As DNA, the CDR3 is TGTGCCAGCAGAACCGGGACAGGGGCCTCACCCCTCCACTTT. This chain links TRBV6-1 with TRBJ1-6; 10 nucleotides line up with TRBD1. This CDR3 has 14 amino acids. The V segment lost 6 bases and the J segment 10 bases; nucleotides outside the gene matches: 6. Germline CDR1 and CDR2: MNHNS and SASEGT.

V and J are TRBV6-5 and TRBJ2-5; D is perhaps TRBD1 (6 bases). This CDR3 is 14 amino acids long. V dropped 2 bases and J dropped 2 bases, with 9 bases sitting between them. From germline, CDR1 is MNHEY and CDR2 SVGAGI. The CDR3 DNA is TGTGCCAGCAGTTACCGGGACACTCAAGAGACCCAGTACTTC. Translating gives CASSYRDTQETQYF.

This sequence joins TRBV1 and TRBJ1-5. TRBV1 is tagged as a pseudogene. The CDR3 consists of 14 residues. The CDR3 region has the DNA TGCACCAGCAGCCCGGGAGCGGGCAATCAGCCCCAGCATTTT. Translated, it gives CTSSPGAGNQPQHF.

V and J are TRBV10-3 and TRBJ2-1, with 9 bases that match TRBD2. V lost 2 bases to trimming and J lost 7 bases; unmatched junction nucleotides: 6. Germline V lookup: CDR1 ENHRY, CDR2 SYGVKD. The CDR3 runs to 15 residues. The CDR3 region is CAISEGLAGSNEQFF. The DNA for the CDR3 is TGTGCCATCAGTGAGGGGCTAGCGGGATCAAATGAGCAGTTCTTC.

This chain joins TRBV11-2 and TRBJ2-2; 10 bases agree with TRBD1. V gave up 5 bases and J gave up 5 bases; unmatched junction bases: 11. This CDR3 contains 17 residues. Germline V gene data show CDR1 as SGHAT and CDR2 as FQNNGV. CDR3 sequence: CASSPGSTGGGTGELFF. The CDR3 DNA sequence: TGTGCCAGCAGCCCGGGGTCGACAGGGGGCGGGACCGGGGAGCTGTTTTTT.

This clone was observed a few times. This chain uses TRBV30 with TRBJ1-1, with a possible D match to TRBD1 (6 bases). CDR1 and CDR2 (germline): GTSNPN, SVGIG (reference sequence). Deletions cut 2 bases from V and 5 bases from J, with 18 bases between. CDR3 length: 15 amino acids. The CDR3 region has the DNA TGTGCCTGGAGTCACCTGGGGGCGAGAGAGACTGAAGCTTTCTTT. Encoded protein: CAWSHLGARETEAFF.

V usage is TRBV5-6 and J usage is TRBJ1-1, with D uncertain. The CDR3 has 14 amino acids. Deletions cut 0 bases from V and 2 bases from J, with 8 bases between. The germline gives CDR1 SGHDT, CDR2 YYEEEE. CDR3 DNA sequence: TGTGCCAGCAGCTTGGTGGGCCCCAACACTGAAGCTTTCTTT. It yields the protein CASSLVGPNTEAFF. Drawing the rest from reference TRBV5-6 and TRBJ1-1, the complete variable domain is DAGVTQSPTHLIKTRGQQVTLRCSPKSGHDTVSWYQQALGQGPQFIFQYYEEEERQRGNFPDRFSGHQFPNYSSELNVNALLLGDSALYLCASSLVGPNTEAFFGQGTRLTVV.

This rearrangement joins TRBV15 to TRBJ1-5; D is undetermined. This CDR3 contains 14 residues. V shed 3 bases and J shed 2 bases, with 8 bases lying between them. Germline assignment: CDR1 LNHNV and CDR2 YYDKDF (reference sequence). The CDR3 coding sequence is TGTGCCACCAGCAGTTTGGGAGGCAATCAGCCCCAGCATTTT. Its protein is CATSSLGGNQPQHF.

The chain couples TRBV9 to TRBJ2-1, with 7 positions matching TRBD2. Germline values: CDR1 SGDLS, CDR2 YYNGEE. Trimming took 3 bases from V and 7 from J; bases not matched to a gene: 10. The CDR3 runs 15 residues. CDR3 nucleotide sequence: TGTGCCAGCAGCGCTGGGGACTATGGATGGAATGAGCAGTTCTTC. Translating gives CASSAGDYGWNEQFF. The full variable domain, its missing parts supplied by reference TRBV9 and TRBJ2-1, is DSGVTQTPKHLITATGQRVTLRCSPRSGDLSVYWYQQSLDQGLQFLIQYYNGEERAKGNILERFSAQQFPDLHSELNLSSLELGDSALYFCASSAGDYGWNEQFFGPGTRLTVL.

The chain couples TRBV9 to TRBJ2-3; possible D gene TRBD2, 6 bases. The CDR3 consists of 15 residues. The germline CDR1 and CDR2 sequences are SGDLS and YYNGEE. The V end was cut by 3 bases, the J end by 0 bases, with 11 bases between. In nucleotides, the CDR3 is TGTGCCAGCAGCGGAACTAGCCCTAGCACAGATACGCAGTATTTT. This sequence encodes CASSGTSPSTDTQYF.

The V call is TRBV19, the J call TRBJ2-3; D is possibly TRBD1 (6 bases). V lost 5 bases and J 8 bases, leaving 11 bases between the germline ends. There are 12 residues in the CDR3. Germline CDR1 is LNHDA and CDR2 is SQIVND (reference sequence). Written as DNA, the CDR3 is TGTGCCAGTAGTGACAGGAAGGGTACGCAGTATTTT. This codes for CASSDRKGTQYF.

The CDR3 here is CASSEAGGSYNEQFF. In nucleotides, the CDR3 is TGTGCCAGCAGTGAAGCGGGGGGCTCCTACAATGAGCAGTTCTTC. The rearrangement joins TRBV28 to TRBJ2-1; 9 nucleotides agree with TRBD2. Trimming removed 5 bases from V and 0 bases from J; junction bases left unmatched: 2. The CDR3 sequence is 15 residues long. The V gene's germline CDR1 is MDHEN and CDR2 SYDVKM.

CDR3: CASRVPGQTLGGYTF. The CDR3 DNA is TGCGCCAGCAGAGTACCGGGACAGACCCTGGGTGGCTACACCTTC. The chain employs TRBV5-1 and TRBJ1-2, with TRBD1 matching 7 bases. The V gene's germline CDR1 is SGHRS and CDR2 YFSETQ. The V and J ends lost 5 bases and 7 bases, in that order; junction bases with no gene match: 14. The CDR3 runs to 15 residues. The complete variable domain, with remaining parts taken from reference TRBV5-1 and TRBJ1-2, reads KAGVTQTPRYLIKTRGQQVTLSCSPISGHRSVSWYQQTPGQGLQFLFEYFSETQRNKGNFPGRFSGRQFSNSRSEMNVSTLELGDSALYLCASRVPGQTLGGYTFGSGTRLTVV.

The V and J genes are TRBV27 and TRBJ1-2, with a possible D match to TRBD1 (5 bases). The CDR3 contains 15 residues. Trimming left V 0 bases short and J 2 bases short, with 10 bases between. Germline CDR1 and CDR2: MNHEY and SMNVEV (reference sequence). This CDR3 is CASSLSTAANYGYTF. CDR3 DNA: TGTGCCAGCAGTTTATCGACAGCAGCCAACTATGGCTACACCTTC.